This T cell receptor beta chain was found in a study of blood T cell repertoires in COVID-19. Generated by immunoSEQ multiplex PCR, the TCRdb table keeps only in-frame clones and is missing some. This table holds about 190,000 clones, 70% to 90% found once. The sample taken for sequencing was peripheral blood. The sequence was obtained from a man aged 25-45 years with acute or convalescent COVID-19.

CDR3 DNA sequence: TGTGCCATCAGTGACCCTGCGAAGCTCGCCTACGAGCAGTACTTC. This translates into CAISDPAKLAYEQYF. The chain combines TRBV10-3 with TRBJ2-7, with D hard to call. The ends were cut back, 3 bases at V and 2 bases at J, with 14 bases in the middle. CDR3 length equals 15 residues. Germline V gene data show CDR1 as ENHRY and CDR2 as SYGVKD.